The rows below give T cell receptor beta chains drawn from one sample of a study of long-term antiretroviral therapy in people with HIV. The assay was immunoSEQ multiplex PCR, and TCRdb's table has in-frame clones only and misses some. Of fewer than 30,000 clones listed, roughly 80% are singletons. The sequenced sample was unsorted PBMCs, obtained 0.7 years before starting antiretroviral therapy. These receptors were taken from a man aged 30-40 years with HIV. Each CDR3 is given with its conserved first and last residue. Fields, in order: D gene, clone size, V gene, J gene, CDR3 DNA, CDR3 protein. D genes are given only for firm matches. Size tells how often a clone was seen (once, few, many) or the class of an expanded clone, and some rows leave it out.

d_call: .
clone_size: few
v_call: TRBV10-1
j_call: TRBJ2-2
cdr3_nt: TGCGCCAGCAGTGAGTCGAGTATAGGGGAGCTGTTTTTT
cdr3_aa: CASSESSIGELFF

d_call: .
clone_size: .
v_call: TRBV5-1
j_call: TRBJ2-7
cdr3_nt: TGCGCCAGCAGCTTAGGGCAGGGACCCCACGAGCAGTACTTC
cdr3_aa: CASSLGQGPHEQYF

d_call: .
clone_size: .
v_call: TRBV10-3
j_call: TRBJ2-7
cdr3_nt: TGTGCCATCAGTGAGCCCCTTGCCTACGAGCAGTACTTC
cdr3_aa: CAISEPLAYEQYF

d_call: .
clone_size: .
v_call: TRBV6-5
j_call: TRBJ1-1
cdr3_nt: TGTGCCAGCAGTTATTTACAGGGAGGAAGGACTGAAGCTTTCTTT
cdr3_aa: CASSYLQGGRTEAFF

d_call: TRBD2
clone_size: .
v_call: TRBV18
j_call: TRBJ2-7
cdr3_nt: TGTGCCAGCTCACCTTTGGCTAGCGGTTACGAGCAGTACTTC
cdr3_aa: CASSPLASGYEQYF

d_call: TRBD2
clone_size: .
v_call: TRBV19
j_call: TRBJ2-2
cdr3_nt: TGTGCCAGTAGTCCCACTAGCGGGAGTCTAAGCACCGGGGAGCTGTTTTTT
cdr3_aa: CASSPTSGSLSTGELFF

d_call: .
clone_size: .
v_call: TRBV27
j_call: TRBJ2-1
cdr3_nt: TGTGCCAGCAGTTCATTTGGCATCAATGAGCAGTTCTTC
cdr3_aa: CASSSFGINEQFF

d_call: TRBD1
clone_size: .
v_call: TRBV7-3
j_call: TRBJ2-3
cdr3_nt: TGTGCCAGCAGCTTGTCCGGGACAGGGTCTAGCACAGATACGCAGTATTTT
cdr3_aa: CASSLSGTGSSTDTQYF

d_call: TRBD1
clone_size: few
v_call: TRBV6-1
j_call: TRBJ2-7
cdr3_nt: TGTGCCAGCAGCCTCGACAGGGGTTCGGACGAGCAGTACTTC
cdr3_aa: CASSLDRGSDEQYF

d_call: .
clone_size: .
v_call: TRBV19
j_call: TRBJ2-1
cdr3_nt: TGTGCCAGTAGTGGGGGGCTTGGGGGTAACTCCTACAATGAGCAGTTCTTC
cdr3_aa: CASSGGLGGNSYNEQFF

d_call: TRBD2
clone_size: .
v_call: TRBV9
j_call: TRBJ2-1
cdr3_nt: TGTGCCAGCAGCGTTGCTAGCGGCAATGAGCAGTTCTTC
cdr3_aa: CASSVASGNEQFF

d_call: .
clone_size: once
v_call: TRBV29-1
j_call: TRBJ1-4
cdr3_nt: TGCAGCGTCCGTTTGGGTGAAAAACTGTTTTTT
cdr3_aa: CSVRLGEKLFF

d_call: .
clone_size: .
v_call: TRBV7-8
j_call: TRBJ2-7
cdr3_nt: TGTGCCAGCAGCTTAAACTCCTACGAGCAGTACTTC
cdr3_aa: CASSLNSYEQYF

d_call: .
clone_size: .
v_call: TRBV5-4
j_call: TRBJ2-7
cdr3_nt: TGTGCCAGCAGTCGACCTCCCCAAAGATACGAGCAGTACTTC
cdr3_aa: CASSRPPQRYEQYF